The 10 T cell receptor beta chains below all came from one sample that was sequenced in a study of T cell repertoires in cytomegalovirus infection. MiXCR, run by TCRdb on the reads, gives a single entry per CDR3 protein. The sample holds 450,000 to 650,000 distinct CDR3 sequences, about 26% seen once. The sequenced sample was PBMCs. All receptors come from a human donor in good health (CMV status not recorded). Some clones in this sample may be carry-over from other donors' samples.

The V gene is TRBV12-3 or TRBV12-4, the J gene TRBJ2-5; TRBD1 might be the D (6 bases). The CDR3 runs to 13 residues. The V end was cut by 5 bases, the J end by 2 bases, with 9 bases between. CDR3 coding DNA: TGTGCCAGCAGTAACAGGGATCAAGAGACCCAGTACTTC. This translates into CASSNRDQETQYF.

This clonotype was detected a few times. The chain carries TRBV12-3 or TRBV12-4 and TRBJ2-2, with 7 nucleotides matching TRBD1. Trimming at V came to 5 bases and at J to 7 bases, leaving 10 bases not matched to a gene. The CDR3 totals 15 residues. The DNA of the CDR3 is TGTGCCAGCAGTCCCGACAGGGTGGTAGGCGGGGAGCTGTTTTTT. Its protein product is CASSPDRVVGGELFF.

The table lists this clonotype with many counts. The chain combines TRBV7-2 with TRBJ1-1; no clear D. Germline assignment: CDR1 SGHTA and CDR2 FQGNSA. This CDR3 is 14 amino acids long. Trimming stripped 3 bases from V and 6 bases from J, with 14 bases between. Here the CDR3 reads CASSFVNGPSEAFF. CDR3 bases: TGTGCCAGCAGCTTCGTCAATGGACCTTCTGAAGCTTTCTTT.

This chain links TRBV2 with TRBJ1-6; D not resolved. Per the germline V gene, CDR1 is SNHLY and CDR2 is FYNNEI. Trimming took 6 bases from V and 0 from J, leaving 15 bases between them. This CDR3 is built from 17 residues. The CDR3 sequence: CASRDKTFHSYNSPLHF. In nucleotides, the CDR3 is TGTGCCAGCAGAGATAAGACATTCCACTCCTATAATTCACCCCTCCACTTT. The whole variable domain, filled in from reference TRBV2 and TRBJ1-6, reads EPEVTQTPSHQVTQMGQEVILRCVPISNHLYFYWYRQILGQKVEFLVSFYNNEISEKSEIFDDQFSVERPDGSNFTLKIRSTKLEDSAMYFCASRDKTFHSYNSPLHFGNGTRLTVT.

This clonotype was seen ten or more times. V usage is TRBV19 and J usage is TRBJ1-1; 11 nucleotides align to TRBD1. Germline trimming cut 5 bases from V and 6 bases from J; bases unmatched to any gene: 5. The CDR3 runs 14 residues. CDR1 is LNHDA, CDR2 SQIVND, per germline (reference sequence). In DNA form, the CDR3 reads TGTGCCAGTAGTGTTCGGACAGGGGGCTCTGAAGCTTTCTTT. This codes for CASSVRTGGSEAFF.

The chain employs TRBV19 and TRBJ2-3; 9 bases align to TRBD2. Looked up from germline, CDR1 is LNHDA and CDR2 is SQIVND (reference sequence). V dropped 7 bases and J dropped 2; count of bases not matched to a gene: 4. The CDR3 contains 14 residues. The CDR3 coding sequence is TGTGCCAGTAAGCCTAGCGGGACCACAGATACGCAGTATTTT. Translation gives CASKPSGTTDTQYF.

This clonotype was detected only a few times. The chain uses TRBV11-3 and TRBJ1-2, with 7 bases lining up with TRBD1. There are 14 residues in the CDR3. The ends lost 3 bases at V and 5 bases at J; junction bases unmatched: 6. The germline CDR1 and CDR2 sequences are SGHNT and YENEEA. The CDR3 nucleotides read TGTGCCAGCAGCTTGCGGACAGGAGATTATGGCTACACCTTC. Translating gives CASSLRTGDYGYTF. Together with reference TRBV11-3 and TRBJ1-2, the CDR3 gives the full variable domain: EAGVVQSPRYKIIEKKQPVAFWCNPISGHNTLYWYLQNLGQGPELLIRYENEEAVDDSQLPKDRFSAERLKGVDSTLKIQPAELGDSAVYLCASSLRTGDYGYTFGSGTRLTVV.

V gene TRBV27 combines with J gene TRBJ1-1; D is unclear. The CDR3 covers 13 residues. Germline V gives CDR1 MNHEY, CDR2 SMNVEV (reference sequence). Trimming cost V 8 bases and J 1 base, with 11 bases left between them. CDR3 nucleotides: TGTGCCAGCCGTCGGGTAGGGAACACTGAAGCTTTCTTT. The encoded protein is CASRRVGNTEAFF.

A remark on this clonotype: The conserved phenylalanine or tryptophan is not found at the CDR3 terminus, so this likely reflects a read error. This chain connects TRBV7-2 to TRBJ1-2; unclear D gene. Germline V gene data show CDR1 as SGHTA and CDR2 as FQGNSA. The V and J ends lost 5 bases and 4 bases respectively, with 8 bases between them. The CDR3 has 12 amino acids. CDR3 bases: TGTGCCAGCAGCGAGGAAATCTATGGCTACACCCTC. Amino acid sequence: CASSEEIYGYTL.

The genes are TRBV28 and TRBJ1-5, with a possible D match to TRBD1 (5 bases). V was cut by 4 bases and J by 4 bases, with 17 bases left in between. The CDR3 has 16 amino acids. From germline, CDR1 is MDHEN and CDR2 SYDVKM. The CDR3 here is CASSSGVLGGNQPQHF. Written as DNA, the CDR3 is TGTGCCAGCAGTTCCGGGGTCCTTGGGGGTAATCAGCCCCAGCATTTT.